These T cell receptor beta chains were read from a single sample in a study of cytomegalovirus exposure and HLA in healthy donors. Libraries were prepared by immunoSEQ multiplex PCR; TCRdb keeps only in-frame clonotypes and omits some of them. Among around 25,000 clones, roughly 73% were seen once, and the ten largest hold about 4.2%. Sample: PBMCs. These receptors all come from a male donor in good health and CMV-seronegative. Both conserved end residues are part of each CDR3. D genes are given only for firm matches. Some rows mark clone size as missing; the rest say once, few, many or name a class of expanded clone.

TRBV7-9	-	TRBD1	TRBJ2-5	CASSLPPTTGEDF	TGTGCCAGCAGCCTTCCTCCCACGACAGGGGAAGACTTC
TRBV25-1	-	TRBD1	TRBJ2-1	CASSESDRMSEQFF	TGTGCCAGCAGTGAATCGGACAGGATGAGTGAGCAGTTCTTC
TRBV5-1	-	TRBD1	TRBJ2-7	CASSLAGQGIGEQYF	TGCGCCAGCAGCTTAGCGGGACAGGGGATCGGCGAGCAGTACTTC
TRBV4-2	-	-	TRBJ1-2	CASSQQSGPQGYGYTF	TGTGCCAGCAGCCAACAGTCCGGGCCCCAGGGCTATGGCTACACCTTC
TRBV7-3	-	TRBD1	TRBJ2-5	CASSLTQGQQETQYF	TGTGCCAGCAGTCTAACACAGGGGCAGCAAGAGACCCAGTACTTC
TRBV2	-	-	TRBJ2-5	CARQEQGSVGTQYF	TGTGCCAGACAGGAACAGGGTAGCGTGGGGACCCAGTACTTC
TRBV5-5	-	-	TRBJ2-7	CASSLGGTSSYEQYF	TGTGCCAGCAGCTTGGGCGGGACCAGCTCCTACGAGCAGTACTTC
TRBV5-3	few	TRBD1	TRBJ2-7	CARSPGPPQGGSYEQYF	TGTGCCAGAAGCCCAGGACCCCCACAGGGGGGCTCCTACGAGCAGTACTTC
TRBV6-1	once	-	TRBJ1-2	CASSQLGQDYGYTF	TGTGCCAGCAGCCAACTTGGGCAGGACTATGGCTACACCTTC
TRBV27	-	TRBD2	TRBJ2-7	CASSLFRGSAYYEQYF	TGTGCCAGCAGTTTATTTCGCGGGAGCGCCTATTACGAGCAGTACTTC
TRBV9	-	-	TRBJ2-1	CASNPIGTSGGEQFF	TGTGCCAGTAACCCGATCGGGACCTCCGGGGGTGAGCAGTTCTTC
TRBV19	-	TRBD2	TRBJ2-7	CASRLAGTYEQYF	TGTGCCAGCAGACTAGCGGGTACCTACGAGCAGTACTTC
TRBV7-2	-	-	TRBJ1-5	CASSSRAGDSNQPQHF	TGTGCCAGCAGCTCAAGGGCAGGGGATAGCAATCAGCCCCAGCATTTT
TRBV13	-	TRBD2	TRBJ2-6	CASSSRLAGGGANVLTF	TGTGCCAGCAGCTCCAGACTAGCGGGAGGTGGGGCCAACGTCCTGACTTTC
TRBV5-1	-	TRBD2	TRBJ2-1	CASSLVAGGVYNEQFF	TGCGCCAGCAGCTTGGTAGCGGGAGGGGTCTACAATGAGCAGTTCTTC
TRBV10-3	-	TRBD1	TRBJ2-1	CAIRGTGLTYNEQFF	TGTGCCATCAGGGGGACAGGTCTTACCTACAATGAGCAGTTCTTC
TRBV18	-	-	TRBJ2-5	CASSPGGAQETQYF	TGTGCCAGCTCACCAGGAGGGGCCCAAGAGACCCAGTACTTC
TRBV28	-	TRBD1	TRBJ1-4	CASSSWDSNNEKLFF	TGTGCCAGCAGTTCATGGGACAGTAATAATGAAAAACTGTTTTTT
TRBV2	once	TRBD2	TRBJ2-5	CASTEGLAGGETQYF	TGTGCCAGCACCGAGGGCCTAGCGGGGGGGGAGACCCAGTACTTC
TRBV19	-	TRBD1	TRBJ1-2	CASSTLTGFYGYTF	TGTGCCAGTAGTACCCTGACAGGGTTCTATGGCTACACCTTC
TRBV20-1	once	-	TRBJ1-4	CSALREKLFF	TGCAGTGCGCTCAGGGAAAAACTGTTTTTT
TRBV18	-	-	TRBJ2-2	CASSPRPTGELFF	TGTGCCAGCTCACCGCGGCCCACCGGGGAGCTGTTTTTT
TRBV11-2	-	TRBD1	TRBJ1-2	CASSFNPGQGIGGYTF	TGTGCCAGCAGCTTTAACCCGGGACAGGGGATCGGTGGCTACACCTTC
TRBV6-1	-	TRBD1	TRBJ1-4	CASGRQGGEKLFF	TGTGCCAGCGGTAGACAGGGCGGCGAAAAACTGTTTTTT
TRBV7-8	-	TRBD2	TRBJ2-7	CASSTPSGRAHEQYF	TGTGCCAGCAGCACCCCTAGCGGGAGGGCCCACGAGCAGTACTTC
TRBV28	-	-	TRBJ1-3	CASRPTSSSGNTIYF	TGTGCCAGCAGGCCCACCTCGAGCTCTGGAAACACCATATATTTT
TRBV10-3	once	TRBD2	TRBJ2-7	CAISERTSGTYEQYF	TGTGCCATCAGTGAGAGGACTAGCGGTACCTACGAGCAGTACTTC
TRBV19	-	TRBD2	TRBJ2-1	CASSTLAGEYNEQFF	TGTGCCAGTAGTACACTAGCGGGGGAATACAATGAGCAGTTCTTC
TRBV2	-	-	TRBJ2-5	CASSEAQKGEETQYF	TGTGCCAGCAGTGAAGCGCAAAAGGGGGAAGAGACCCAGTACTTC
TRBV7-2	-	-	TRBJ2-7	CASSLIGRGEQYF	TGTGCCAGCAGCTTAATCGGAAGGGGCGAGCAGTACTTC
TRBV29-1	-	TRBD1	TRBJ1-2	CSVGPGQEFPYGYTF	TGCAGCGTTGGGCCGGGACAGGAATTTCCCTATGGCTACACCTTC
TRBV9	-	-	TRBJ1-1	CASSVEGTPDTEAFF	TGTGCCAGCAGCGTAGAGGGGACTCCGGACACTGAAGCTTTCTTT
TRBV9	-	-	TRBJ2-7	CASSVGGGDAYEQYF	TGTGCCAGCAGCGTAGGAGGGGGGGATGCCTACGAGCAGTACTTC
TRBV4-1	-	-	TRBJ2-2	CASSQLSGTPTRRTGELFF	TGCGCCAGCAGCCAATTATCCGGGACTCCTACGCGACGGACCGGGGAGCTGTTTTTT
TRBV7-8	-	TRBD2	TRBJ2-7	CASSPASGRSYEQYF	TGTGCCAGCAGCCCAGCTAGCGGGCGCTCCTACGAGCAGTACTTC
TRBV7-3	-	-	TRBJ2-3	CASSRGPGDSTDTQYF	TGTGCCAGCAGCCGCGGCCCGGGGGATAGCACAGATACGCAGTATTTT
TRBV7-2	once	-	TRBJ2-2	CASSSVGQGGELFF	TGTGCCAGCAGCTCCGTAGGTCAGGGCGGGGAGCTGTTTTTT
TRBV7-3	-	-	TRBJ2-6	CASSWGQISGANVLTF	TGTGCCAGCAGCTGGGGACAAATCTCTGGGGCCAACGTCCTGACTTTC
TRBV5-4	-	TRBD1	TRBJ2-1	CASRGRQGSRENEQFF	TGTGCCAGCAGGGGACGACAGGGGTCCCGAGAGAATGAGCAGTTCTTC
TRBV12-5	-	TRBD1	TRBJ2-7	CASGAPGQGYYEQYF	TGTGCTAGTGGTGCGCCGGGACAGGGATACTACGAGCAGTACTTC
TRBV5-1	-	-	TRBJ2-1	CASSLTGEYNEQFF	TGCGCCAGCAGCTTGACGGGGGAATACAATGAGCAGTTCTTC
TRBV6-1	few	-	TRBJ1-5	CASSEMYGQPQHF	TGTGCCAGCAGTGAGATGTACGGTCAGCCCCAGCATTTT
TRBV2	-	TRBD2	TRBJ2-7	CASSGGGSYEQYF	TGTGCCAGCAGTGGGGGGGGCTCCTACGAGCAGTACTTC